These 30 T cell receptor beta chains were all obtained from the same sample, sequenced in a study of blood T cell repertoires in COVID-19. Produced via immunoSEQ multiplex PCR; TCRdb's table is partial and in-frame only. The sample shows 300,000 or so clones, roughly 87% of them seen only once. Sample: PBMCs or T cells enriched from blood (not recorded which). The source of these receptors is a woman aged 25 to 39 who had recovered from COVID-19.

V usage is TRBV19 and J usage is TRBJ2-1, with 9 bases lining up with TRBD2. Per the germline V gene, CDR1 is LNHDA and CDR2 is SQIVND (reference sequence). J was trimmed by 4 bases and V by 3 bases; bases with no gene match: 4. CDR3 length: 15 amino acids. In DNA form, the CDR3 reads TGTGCCAGTAGTATGGGGCTAGCGGGGTACAATGAGCAGTTCTTC. It codes for CASSMGLAGYNEQFF.

The V gene is TRBV9, the J gene TRBJ2-5; TRBD1 agrees at 9 bases. From germline, CDR1 is SGDLS and CDR2 YYNGEE. This CDR3 contains 16 residues. V gave up 3 bases and J gave up 4 bases; unmatched junction bases: 10. The DNA for the CDR3 is TGTGCCAGCAGCGCGGGACCAGGGACAGGGAGAGAGACCCAGTACTTC. It specifies CASSAGPGTGRETQYF.

This clone turned up a few times. The CDR3 sequence is CASSIRMGGTGELFF. Here the CDR3 DNA reads TGTGCCAGCAGTATCCGGATGGGGGGGACCGGGGAGCTGTTTTTT. V and J are TRBV2 and TRBJ2-2, with TRBD2 matching 7 bases. With V trimmed by 5 bases and J by 5 bases, 8 bases remained unmatched. The germline CDR1 and CDR2 sequences are SNHLY and FYNNEI. The CDR3 length is 15 residues.

This chain joins TRBV6-2 or TRBV6-3 and TRBJ2-1; D unresolved. This CDR3 comprises 12 residues. The V gene lost 2 bases and the J gene lost 8 bases, with 7 bases spanning the gap. CDR1 is MNHEY and CDR2 is SVGEGT in the germline V gene. The CDR3 region has the DNA TGTGCCAGCAGTTACGGCTTCTATGAGCAGTTCTTC. Translating it yields CASSYGFYEQFF.

V gene TRBV28 combines with J gene TRBJ1-3, with D hard to call. The germline gives CDR1 MDHEN, CDR2 SYDVKM. The CDR3 is 17 residues long. V was trimmed by 5 bases and J by 4 bases, leaving 21 bases between them. CDR3 DNA sequence: TGTGCCAGCAGTCCTAACGGGGTTGTAGCCCAAGGAAACACCATATATTTT. Residues: CASSPNGVVAQGNTIYF. Supplemented by reference TRBV28 and TRBJ1-3, the full variable domain reads DVKVTQSSRYLVKRTGEKVFLECVQDMDHENMFWYRQDPGLGLRLIYFSYDVKMKEKGDIPEGYSVSREKKERFSLILESASTNQTSMYLCASSPNGVVAQGNTIYFGEGSWLTVV.

The chain joins TRBV6-5 to TRBJ2-4, with 10 bases that match TRBD2. Germline values: CDR1 MNHEY, CDR2 SVGAGI. The CDR3 totals 15 residues. V was clipped by 2 bases and J by 6 bases; unmatched bases: 4. CDR3 loop: CASSYQRGGLNIQYF. Written as DNA, the CDR3 is TGTGCCAGCAGTTACCAGCGGGGGGGTCTAAACATTCAGTACTTC.

This sequence joins TRBV6-5 and TRBJ1-3; D unresolved. V gave up 5 bases and J gave up 0 bases, with 8 bases separating them. There are 14 residues in the CDR3. CDR1 and CDR2 from the germline V gene are MNHEY and SVGAGI. The CDR3 sequence is CASSPQLSGNTIYF. The DNA for the CDR3 is TGTGCCAGCAGTCCCCAACTCTCTGGAAACACCATATATTTT.

CDR3 loop: CASRQTGGNQPQHF. The CDR3 DNA is TGTGCCAGCAGACAAACAGGGGGCAATCAGCCCCAGCATTTT. The gene calls are TRBV28 and TRBJ1-5, with 7 bases matching TRBD1. CDR1 and CDR2 from the germline V gene are MDHEN and SYDVKM. With V trimmed by 6 bases and J by 2 bases, 4 bases remained unmatched. CDR3 size: 14 residues.

The rearrangement uses TRBV5-6 and TRBJ1-2, with D perhaps matching TRBD1 (6 bases). The CDR3 loop spans 15 amino acids. V shed 0 bases and J shed 4 bases, with 13 bases lying between them. Germline CDR1 SGHDT, CDR2 YYEEEE. CDR3 sequence: CASSLATGGGYGYTF. The CDR3 nucleotides read TGTGCCAGCAGCTTGGCGACAGGAGGTGGCTATGGCTACACCTTC.

The J gene is TRBJ1-6, the V gene TRBV6-5, with TRBD1 matching 8 bases. The germline gives CDR1 MNHEY, CDR2 SVGAGI. V dropped 7 bases and J dropped 7; count of bases not matched to a gene: 6. The CDR3 spans 14 residues. CDR3 sequence (DNA): TGTGCCAGCATCGACAGGGGAGAAAATTCACCCCTCCACTTT. Encoded protein: CASIDRGENSPLHF.

The rearrangement joins TRBV29-1 to TRBJ1-1; D ambiguous. Deletions cut 7 bases from V and 1 base from J, with 7 bases between. Germline-derived CDR1 and CDR2 are SQVTM and ANQGSEA. CDR3 length equals 11 residues. The CDR3 sequence is CSASPNTEAFF. The CDR3 DNA follows: TGCAGCGCCTCCCCGAACACTGAAGCTTTCTTT.

This sequence joins TRBV3-1 (or the pseudogene TRBV3-2) and TRBJ1-1, with D possibly TRBD1 on 6 matching bases. CDR3 length: 12 amino acids. The germline CDR1 and CDR2 sequences are LGHDT and YNNKEL (reference sequence). V was shortened by 1 base and J by 10 bases, with 10 bases between the two germline ends. Here the CDR3 DNA reads TGTGCCAGCAGCCAAGGGGCAGGGGTAGCTTTCTTT. This gives the protein CASSQGAGVAFF.

This sequence joins TRBV28 and TRBJ1-1; 10 nucleotides match TRBD1. J gave up 3 bases and V 3 bases, and 10 bases lay outside the gene matches. Germline lookup yields CDR1 MDHEN and CDR2 SYDVKM. CDR3 length: 17 amino acids. This CDR3 reads CASSLPGTGAGDTEAFF. DNA for the CDR3: TGTGCCAGCAGTTTGCCCGGGACAGGGGCTGGGGACACTGAAGCTTTCTTT.

The V and J genes are TRBV5-1 and TRBJ1-1; 10 positions agree with TRBD1. In germline, CDR1 is SGHRS, CDR2 YFSETQ. Trimming cost V 4 bases and J 2 bases; bases outside gene matches: 8. The CDR3 runs to 16 residues. In nucleotides, the CDR3 is TGCGCCAGCAGCCCCGGGACAGGGGCATACAACACTGAAGCTTTCTTT. It codes for CASSPGTGAYNTEAFF.

J is TRBJ1-5 and V is TRBV2; D might be TRBD1 (6 bases). Germline-derived CDR1 and CDR2 are SNHLY and FYNNEI. This CDR3 spans 13 amino acids. Trimming left V 10 bases short and J 2 bases short, with 12 bases between. Written as DNA, the CDR3 is TGTGCCACGAGGGCAGGGGGCAATCAGCCCCAGCATTTT. Its translation: CATRAGGNQPQHF.

Here the CDR3 DNA reads TGTGCCAGCAGTCCGACGGGGGGAGGGTATAGCGAGCAGTACTTC. This encodes CASSPTGGGYSEQYF. This chain joins TRBV28 and TRBJ2-7; 7 bases map to TRBD2. Germline V CDR1 and CDR2: MDHEN, SYDVKM. The CDR3 is made up of 15 amino acids. With 5 bases clipped from V and 6 bases from J, the junction kept 13 bases outside the gene matches.

This rearrangement joins TRBV18 to TRBJ1-1; TRBD1 might be the D (5 bases). Trimming shortened V by 1 base and J by 0 bases, and 9 bases separated the two germline ends. The CDR3 is made up of 15 amino acids. Germline loops: CDR1 KGHSH, CDR2 LQKENI. Here the CDR3 DNA reads TGTGCCAGCTCACCACTTTCAGGGATGAACACTGAAGCTTTCTTT. This sequence encodes CASSPLSGMNTEAFF.

The chain joins TRBV7-9 to TRBJ2-5; 10 nucleotides line up with TRBD2. J lost 0 bases, V lost 2 bases, and 9 bases had no gene match. Germline values: CDR1 SEHNR, CDR2 FQNEAQ (reference sequence). The CDR3 contains 18 residues. CDR3 sequence: CASSLLASGGQYQETQYF. The CDR3 nucleotides are TGTGCCAGCAGCTTATTGGCTAGCGGGGGCCAGTACCAAGAGACCCAGTACTTC.

The J gene is TRBJ2-3, the V gene TRBV4-3, with 8 bases that match TRBD2. The V gene's germline CDR1 is LGHNA and CDR2 YSLEER. J lost 5 bases, V lost 1 base, and 8 bases had no gene match. This CDR3 comprises 16 residues. The CDR3 coding sequence is TGCGCCAGCAGCCAAGGGCACGGGGGGGCGGGAGATACGCAGTATTTT. Amino acids: CASSQGHGGAGDTQYF.

This clone has a handful of counts. The chain employs TRBV28 and TRBJ1-1; D not certain. The germline gives CDR1 MDHEN, CDR2 SYDVKM. The CDR3 spans 13 residues. V lost 8 bases and J 5 bases, leaving 15 bases between the germline ends. For the CDR3, the DNA is TGTGCCAGCCGAAAGCGGGGAGGGACTGAAGCTTTCTTT. Translating gives CASRKRGGTEAFF.

The chain carries TRBV27 and TRBJ2-5; 8 bases agree with TRBD2. The CDR3 consists of 15 residues. V was pared by 6 bases and J by 4 bases, with 10 bases of the junction left unmatched. Germline V gives CDR1 MNHEY, CDR2 SMNVEV (reference sequence). The CDR3 region is CASSAGTRGVETQYF. CDR3 in DNA: TGTGCCAGCAGCGCCGGGACTAGGGGGGTAGAGACCCAGTACTTC.

Points on this clone: The same CDR3 also results from other DNA sequences found in this sample. The chain couples TRBV5-1 to TRBJ2-7; TRBD1 might be the D (6 bases). CDR3 length: 13 amino acids. Germline V gene data show CDR1 as SGHRS and CDR2 as YFSETQ. V lost 3 bases and J 1 base, leaving 8 bases between the germline ends. CDR3 in amino acids: CASSSGQSYEQYF. CDR3 DNA sequence: TGCGCCAGCAGCTCGGGACAATCCTACGAGCAGTACTTC. The whole variable domain, filled in from reference TRBV5-1 and TRBJ2-7, reads KAGVTQTPRYLIKTRGQQVTLSCSPISGHRSVSWYQQTPGQGLQFLFEYFSETQRNKGNFPGRFSGRQFSNSRSEMNVSTLELGDSALYLCASSSGQSYEQYFGPGTRLTVT.

V usage is TRBV6-2 or TRBV6-3 and J usage is TRBJ2-1; 7 bases align to TRBD2. The CDR3 contains 15 residues. Germline V gene data show CDR1 as MNHEY and CDR2 as SVGEGT. The J segment lost 0 bases and the V segment lost 5 bases, leaving 4 bases of the junction unmatched. CDR3 DNA: TGTGCCAGCAGTGCCTTAGCGGGCTCCTACAATGAGCAGTTCTTC. The encoded protein is CASSALAGSYNEQFF.

The rearrangement links TRBV25-1 to TRBJ1-1; D is undetermined. This CDR3 has 11 residues. Trimming left V 6 bases short and J 3 bases short, with 5 bases between. Germline CDR1 reads MGHDK; CDR2 reads SYGVNS. The CDR3 loop reads CASRRDTEAFF. Here the CDR3 DNA reads TGTGCCAGCAGGAGGGACACTGAAGCTTTCTTT.

The rearrangement links TRBV6-2 or TRBV6-3 to TRBJ2-7; TRBD1 agrees at 8 bases. Germline V CDR1 and CDR2: MNHEY, SVGEGT. The CDR3 length is 13 residues. V trimming: 5 bases; J trimming: 6 bases; junction bases outside the gene matches: 6. The CDR3 sequence: CASSLTGGFEQYF. For the CDR3, the DNA is TGTGCCAGCAGTCTTACAGGGGGTTTCGAGCAGTACTTC.

The chain employs TRBV5-1 and TRBJ2-3; TRBD2 matches 12 bases. Germline V gene data show CDR1 as SGHRS and CDR2 as YFSETQ. V lost 5 bases and J lost 1; bases outside the gene matches: 8. The CDR3 totals 17 residues. Here the CDR3 reads CASSNLAGGLGTDTQYF. In DNA form, the CDR3 reads TGCGCCAGCAGTAATCTAGCGGGGGGGCTTGGCACAGATACGCAGTATTTT.

The J gene is TRBJ1-2, the V gene TRBV28, with 9 bases lining up with TRBD1. The germline CDR1 and CDR2 sequences are MDHEN and SYDVKM. J lost 7 bases, V lost 5 bases, and 8 bases had no gene match. CDR3 length: 14 amino acids. The CDR3 loop is CASSAGTGWGGYTF. CDR3 nucleotides: TGTGCCAGCAGTGCCGGGACAGGGTGGGGTGGCTACACCTTC.

The chain combines TRBV28 with TRBJ1-1, with TRBD1 matching 7 bases. With V trimmed by 5 bases and J by 1 base, 7 bases remained unmatched. The germline gives CDR1 MDHEN, CDR2 SYDVKM. CDR3 length: 15 residues. The CDR3 here is CASSPPGQRNTEAFF. In nucleotides, the CDR3 is TGTGCCAGCAGTCCACCGGGACAGAGGAACACTGAAGCTTTCTTT.

This chain connects TRBV4-3 to TRBJ2-2; TRBD2 is a possible D gene (5 bases). Between the trimmed V and J ends, which lost 6 bases and 0 bases, there was a span of 11 bases. The germline CDR1 and CDR2 sequences are LGHNA and YSLEER. The CDR3 spans 15 residues. The CDR3 bases are TGCGCCAGCAGACCTGGACTGACGAACACCGGGGAGCTGTTTTTT. Its protein product is CASRPGLTNTGELFF.

The V gene is TRBV15, the J gene TRBJ1-6, with 8 nucleotides matching TRBD1. The CDR3 has 16 amino acids. Germline V gene data show CDR1 as LNHNV and CDR2 as YYDKDF (reference sequence). J gave up 6 bases and V 0 bases, and 4 bases lay outside the gene matches. This CDR3 is CATSRDLTGGNSPLHF. The CDR3 DNA reads TGTGCCACCAGCAGAGATCTCACAGGGGGTAATTCACCCCTCCACTTT. The variable domain in full, completed from reference TRBV15 and TRBJ1-6, reads DAMVIQNPRYQVTQFGKPVTLSCSQTLNHNVMYWYQQKSSQAPKLLFHYYDKDFNNEADTPDNFQSRRPNTSFCFLDIRSPGLGDTAMYLCATSRDLTGGNSPLHFGNGTRLTVT.